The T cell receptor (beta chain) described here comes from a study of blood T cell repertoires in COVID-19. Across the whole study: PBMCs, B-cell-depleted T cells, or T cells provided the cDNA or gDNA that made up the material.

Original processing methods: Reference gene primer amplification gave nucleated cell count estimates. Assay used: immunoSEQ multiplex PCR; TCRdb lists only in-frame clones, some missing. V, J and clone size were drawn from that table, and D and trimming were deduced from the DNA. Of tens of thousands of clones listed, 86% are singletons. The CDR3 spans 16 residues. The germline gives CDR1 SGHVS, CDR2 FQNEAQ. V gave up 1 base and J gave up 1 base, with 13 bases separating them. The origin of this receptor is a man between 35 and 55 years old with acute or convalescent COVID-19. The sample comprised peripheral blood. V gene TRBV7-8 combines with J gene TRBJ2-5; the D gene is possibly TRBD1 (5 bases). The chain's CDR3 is CASSLGGGGFQETQYF. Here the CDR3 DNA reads TGTGCCAGCAGCTTAGGGGGCGGTGGATTCCAAGAGACCCAGTACTTC. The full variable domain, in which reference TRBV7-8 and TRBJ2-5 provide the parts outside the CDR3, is GAGVSQSPRYKVAKRGQDVALRCDPISGHVSLFWYQQALGQGPEFLTYFQNEAQLDKSGLPSDRFFAERPEGSVSTLKIQRTQQEDSAVYLCASSLGGGGFQETQYFGPGTRLLVL.